This is a list of T cell receptor beta chains from one sample in a study of radiotherapy plus CTLA-4 blockade in lung cancer. Sequenced by immunoSEQ multiplex PCR; TCRdb stores in-frame clones only, minus some. The sample has roughly 100,000 clones, approximately 82% seen once; the top ten hold roughly 25%. Sample: peripheral blood, taken from a patient treated with radiotherapy plus ipilimumab. The receptors derive from a human donor with non-small cell lung cancer that progressed on radiotherapy plus ipilimumab. CDR3s include the opening cysteine and the closing phenylalanine or tryptophan. The D gene is left open where the match is weak. Clone size is shown for a subset of rows, as once, few, many or a class of expanded clone.

d_call j_call clone_size v_call cdr3_aa cdr3_nt
- TRBJ1-5 - TRBV6-5 CASSQEKQGTDTHF TGTGCCAGCAGCCAGGAGAAGCAGGGTACTGACACGCATTTT
TRBD2 TRBJ2-5 - TRBV5-1 CASGGLAGELGTQYF TGCGCCAGCGGAGGACTAGCGGGAGAGTTGGGGACCCAGTACTTC
TRBD1 TRBJ2-1 - TRBV5-6 CASSRTGGAAYNEQFF TGTGCCAGCAGCCGGACAGGGGGCGCGGCCTACAATGAGCAGTTCTTC
- TRBJ2-2 - TRBV14 CASSKRTANTGELFF TGTGCCAGCAGCAAAAGGACTGCAAACACCGGGGAGCTGTTTTTT
- TRBJ2-1 - TRBV5-1 CASSTYAERTYNEQFF TGCGCCAGCAGCACCTACGCGGAGAGGACCTACAATGAGCAGTTCTTC
- TRBJ2-1 few TRBV19 CASSIEGERRNEQFF TGTGCCAGTAGTATAGAGGGGGAGCGGAGAAATGAGCAGTTCTTC
- TRBJ1-5 few TRBV10-3 CAISESKLPGYINQPQHF TGTGCCATCAGTGAGTCGAAGCTTCCTGGGTACATCAATCAGCCCCAGCATTTT
- TRBJ2-4 - TRBV7-8 CASSLEDIQYF TGTGCCAGCAGCTTAGAGGACATTCAGTACTTC
TRBD1 TRBJ2-2 - TRBV30 CAWRTGVHTGELFF TGTGCCTGGAGGACAGGGGTCCACACCGGGGAGCTGTTTTTT
- TRBJ1-2 - TRBV28 CASTPRGVYGYTF TGTGCCAGCACCCCGCGGGGGGTGTATGGCTACACCTTC
TRBD2 TRBJ2-2 - TRBV11-2 CASSLGLAGGAGELFF TGTGCCAGCAGCCTCGGACTAGCGGGAGGGGCCGGGGAGCTGTTTTTT
- TRBJ2-1 once TRBV9 CASSPSGSRSNEQFF TGTGCCAGCAGCCCTAGTGGGAGTCGAAGCAATGAGCAGTTCTTC
- TRBJ2-7 - TRBV27 CASSLVSAYEQYF TGTGCCAGCAGTTTAGTCTCAGCCTACGAGCAGTACTTC
TRBD2 TRBJ2-3 - TRBV14 CASSRTSGSTDTQYF TGTGCCAGCAGCCGAACTAGCGGATCCACAGATACGCAGTATTTT
- TRBJ1-2 - TRBV7-2 CASSSRGLRGYTF TGTGCCAGCAGCTCCCGGGGGCTTAGAGGCTACACCTTC
TRBD1 TRBJ1-2 - TRBV28 CASSITGGIYGYTF TGTGCCAGCAGCATTACAGGGGGCATCTATGGCTACACCTTC
- TRBJ2-2 - TRBV5-1 CASSPTGAVNTGELFF TGCGCCAGCAGCCCCACGGGGGCAGTGAACACCGGGGAGCTGTTTTTT
TRBD2 TRBJ2-7 - TRBV5-4 CASSLYPLAGDEQYF TGTGCCAGCAGCCTATACCCCCTAGCGGGAGACGAGCAGTACTTC
- TRBJ1-2 once TRBV6-5 CASRDDRLYGYTF TGTGCCAGCAGGGACGACAGACTCTATGGCTACACCTTC
- TRBJ2-7 - TRBV28 CASSLPGQGPYEQYF TGTGCCAGCAGTTTACCTGGGCAGGGACCCTACGAGCAGTACTTC
TRBD2 TRBJ2-3 - TRBV7-8 CASSRTSATLTDTQYF TGTGCCAGCAGTCGGACTAGCGCTACCCTCACAGATACGCAGTATTTT
TRBD1 TRBJ2-4 once TRBV19 CASSAPGQGENIQYF TGTGCCAGTAGTGCCCCGGGACAGGGAGAAAACATTCAGTACTTC
TRBD2 TRBJ2-7 - TRBV5-1 CASSLGLAGGPYEQYF TGCGCCAGCAGCCTAGGACTAGCGGGAGGGCCTTACGAGCAGTACTTC
TRBD2 TRBJ2-1 - TRBV5-6 CASSFTGTRGDEQFF TGTGCCAGCAGCTTTACAGGGACTAGAGGGGATGAGCAGTTCTTC
TRBD2 TRBJ2-3 - TRBV7-3 CASSLSGRGGDTQYF TGTGCCAGCAGCCTTAGCGGGAGGGGCGGAGATACGCAGTATTTT
- TRBJ1-1 - TRBV18 CASSPSGANTEAFF TGTGCCAGCTCACCGAGCGGAGCGAACACTGAAGCTTTCTTT
TRBD1 TRBJ2-7 few TRBV2 CASSEGTGYREYF TGTGCCAGCAGTGAAGGGACAGGCTACCGTGAGTACTTC
TRBD2 TRBJ2-5 once TRBV6-6 CASSPNSSGRETQYF TGTGCCAGCAGCCCTAATTCTAGCGGGAGAGAGACCCAGTACTTC
TRBD1 TRBJ1-2 - TRBV5-1 CASSLGPGGEYGYTF TGCGCCAGCAGCTTGGGTCCAGGGGGCGAATATGGCTACACCTTC
- TRBJ2-5 - TRBV28 CASSSVEPKETQYF TGTGCCAGCAGTTCCGTGGAGCCAAAAGAGACCCAGTACTTC
- TRBJ2-3 - TRBV5-1 CASRETSTDTQYF TGCGCCAGCAGAGAGACAAGCACAGATACGCAGTATTTT
TRBD1 TRBJ1-2 once TRBV27 CASSRDRLYGYTF TGTGCCAGCAGTAGGGACAGGCTGTACGGCTACACCTTC
- TRBJ1-2 - TRBV6-4 CASSAIRGTNYGYTF TGTGCCAGCAGTGCCATAAGGGGCACTAACTATGGCTACACCTTC
- TRBJ1-3 few TRBV6-5 CASSVNEEDTIYF TGTGCCAGCAGTGTGAATGAAGAGGACACCATATATTTT
- TRBJ1-2 - TRBV4-1 CASSQDSRGAGYGYTF TGCGCCAGCAGCCAAGATTCGCGGGGCGCAGGGTATGGCTACACCTTC